One sample yielded the 8 T cell receptor beta chains listed below, sequenced in a study of OX40 agonist ivuxolimab in advanced cancers. Produced via immunoSEQ multiplex PCR; TCRdb's table is partial and in-frame only. The sample lists around 45,000 clones; around nine tenths were seen once. The sequencing here drew on CD4+ or CD8+ T cells sorted from blood, taken in a trial of the OX40 agonist ivuxolimab. These receptors all stem from an adult with an advanced solid tumor such as melanoma, head and neck, liver or kidney cancer.

V and J are TRBV2 and TRBJ1-6; 7 positions match TRBD1. The CDR3 sequence is 13 residues long. V was pared by 8 bases and J by 8 bases, with 6 bases of the junction left unmatched. CDR1 and CDR2 (germline): SNHLY, FYNNEI. DNA of the CDR3: TGTGCCAGCTTTCCCAGGGGGGATTCACCCCTCCACTTT. Amino acids: CASFPRGDSPLHF.

The chain has TRBV27 and TRBJ2-5, with D possibly being TRBD1 (6 bases). The germline gives CDR1 MNHEY, CDR2 SMNVEV (reference sequence). Trimming cost V 3 bases and J 2 bases, with 16 bases left between them. CDR3 length: 16 residues. The CDR3 sequence is CASSFRGTRGQETQYF. The CDR3 nucleotides read TGTGCCAGCAGTTTCAGGGGAACCCGTGGTCAAGAGACCCAGTACTTC.

J is TRBJ2-5 and V is TRBV30, with D perhaps TRBD2 (6 bases). In germline, CDR1 is GTSNPN, CDR2 SVGIG (reference sequence). This CDR3 spans 13 amino acids. V was pared by 3 bases and J by 2 bases, with 10 bases between. The CDR3 protein is CAWRSGPQETQYF. The CDR3 nucleotides are TGTGCCTGGAGGAGCGGGCCGCAAGAGACCCAGTACTTC.

The V and J genes are TRBV9 and TRBJ2-7, with TRBD1 identical over 9 bases. This CDR3 contains 16 residues. Germline-derived CDR1 and CDR2 are SGDLS and YYNGEE. V lost 0 bases and J lost 5; bases outside the gene matches: 9. The CDR3 protein is CASSVENTGGFNEQYF. The CDR3, as DNA: TGTGCCAGCAGCGTAGAGAATACAGGGGGCTTCAACGAGCAGTACTTC. Using reference TRBV9 and TRBJ2-7 for the parts outside the CDR3, the full variable domain is DSGVTQTPKHLITATGQRVTLRCSPRSGDLSVYWYQQSLDQGLQFLIQYYNGEERAKGNILERFSAQQFPDLHSELNLSSLELGDSALYFCASSVENTGGFNEQYFGPGTRLTVT.

The chain combines TRBV9 with TRBJ2-1, with TRBD2 matching over 10 bases. Trimming cost V 5 bases and J 6 bases; bases outside gene matches: 8. From germline, CDR1 is SGDLS and CDR2 YYNGEE. This CDR3 has 15 residues. CDR3 protein: CASSRASGRANEQFF. CDR3 nucleotides: TGTGCCAGCAGTAGAGCGAGCGGGAGGGCCAATGAGCAGTTCTTC. Drawing the rest from reference TRBV9 and TRBJ2-1, the complete variable domain is DSGVTQTPKHLITATGQRVTLRCSPRSGDLSVYWYQQSLDQGLQFLIQYYNGEERAKGNILERFSAQQFPDLHSELNLSSLELGDSALYFCASSRASGRANEQFFGPGTRLTVL.

The chain combines TRBV19 with TRBJ2-1; TRBD2 aligns across 16 bases. This CDR3 spans 14 amino acids. V lost 11 bases and J lost 8; bases outside the gene matches: 6. Per the germline V gene, CDR1 is LNHDA and CDR2 is SQIVND (reference sequence). The CDR3 loop reads CACTGTSGRDEQFF. The CDR3 coding sequence is TGTGCCTGTACCGGGACTAGCGGGAGGGATGAGCAGTTCTTC.

This rearrangement joins TRBV7-9 to TRBJ2-2; 7 positions agree with TRBD2. J was trimmed by 1 base and V by 10 bases; bases with no gene match: 12. The CDR3 totals 16 residues. CDR1 and CDR2 from the germline V gene are SEHNR and FQNEAQ (reference sequence). This CDR3 reads CATLPGGGKNTGELFF. The CDR3, as DNA: TGTGCCACCTTGCCGGGGGGAGGGAAGAACACCGGGGAGCTGTTTTTT.

V is TRBV27 and J is TRBJ2-6; 9 bases align to TRBD1. The CDR3 is 16 amino acids. CDR1 and CDR2 (germline): MNHEY, SMNVEV (reference sequence). V was clipped by 5 bases and J by 0 bases; unmatched bases: 2. The CDR3 spells CASSRQGGSGANVLTF. As DNA, the CDR3 is TGTGCCAGCAGTCGACAGGGGGGCTCTGGGGCCAACGTCCTGACTTTC.